Reported below is one T cell receptor (beta chain). Data came from immunoSEQ multiplex PCR; TCRdb stores just in-frame clones and leaves some out. The profile covers 50,000 to 75,000 clones, with 86% appearing a single time and about 1.2% taken by the ten largest. The entry originates in a study of OX40 agonist ivuxolimab in advanced cancers. V was trimmed by 4 bases and J by 0 bases, leaving 10 bases between them. Germline CDR1 is MGHRA and CDR2 is YSYEKL. There are 15 residues in the CDR3. The chain links TRBV4-1 to TRBJ1-3, with D possibly matching TRBD1 (5 bases). The sequences come from CD4+ or CD8+ T cells sorted from blood, collected in a trial of the OX40 agonist ivuxolimab. This TCR derives from an adult with an advanced solid tumor such as melanoma, head and neck, liver or kidney cancer. The CDR3 loop is CASSRQGFSGNTIYF. DNA for the CDR3: TGCGCCAGCAGCCGGCAGGGATTCTCTGGAAACACCATATATTTT.